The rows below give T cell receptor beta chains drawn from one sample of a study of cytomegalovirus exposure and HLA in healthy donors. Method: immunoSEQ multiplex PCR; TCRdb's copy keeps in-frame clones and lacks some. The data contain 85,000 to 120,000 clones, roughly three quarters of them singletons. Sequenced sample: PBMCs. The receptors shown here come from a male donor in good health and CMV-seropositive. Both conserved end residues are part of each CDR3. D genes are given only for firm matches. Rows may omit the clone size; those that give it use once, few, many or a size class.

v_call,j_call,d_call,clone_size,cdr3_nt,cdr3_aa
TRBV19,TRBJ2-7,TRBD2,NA,TGTGCCAGTAGTATTCAGGGCGGGAGTAACTACGAGCAGTACTTC,CASSIQGGSNYEQYF
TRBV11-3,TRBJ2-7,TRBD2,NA,TGTGCCAGCAGCTTAGGCGGCGGGAGCTACGAGCAGTACTTC,CASSLGGGSYEQYF
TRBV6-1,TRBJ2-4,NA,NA,TGTGCCAGCAGTGAAATCAGGGTTGGAAACATTCAGTACTTC,CASSEIRVGNIQYF
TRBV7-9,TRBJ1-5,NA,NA,TGTGCCAGCAGCCAACTTGGGGCTGGCAATCAGCCCCAGCATTTT,CASSQLGAGNQPQHF
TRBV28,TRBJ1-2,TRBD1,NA,TGTGCCAGCAGTCTCCCGGGACAGGGAGCTAACTATGGCTACACCTTC,CASSLPGQGANYGYTF
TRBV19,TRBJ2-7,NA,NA,TGTGCCAGTAGTCCCCGATCGGGGAGATACGAGCAGTACTTC,CASSPRSGRYEQYF
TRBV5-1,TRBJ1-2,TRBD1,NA,TGCGCCAGCAGCGGAGACGGGGCAGGGGGAATATATGGCTACACCTTC,CASSGDGAGGIYGYTF
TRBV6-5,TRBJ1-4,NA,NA,TGTGCCAGCAGTTACTCGAAGGAGGGGTCTGAAAAACTGTTTTTT,CASSYSKEGSEKLFF
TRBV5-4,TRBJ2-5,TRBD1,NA,TGTGCCAGCAGCTTGAACAGGGGGCTTGAGACCCAGTACTTC,CASSLNRGLETQYF
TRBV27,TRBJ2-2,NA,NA,TGTGCCAGCAGGCAGGGCTCCGGGGAGCTGTTTTTT,CASRQGSGELFF
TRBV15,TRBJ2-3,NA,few,TGTGCCACCAGCAGAGTCGGACTCGGGAAACTCTCGGATACGCAGTATTTT,CATSRVGLGKLSDTQYF
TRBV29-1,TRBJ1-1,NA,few,TGCAGCGTTGGGGAGGTGGCGAACACTGAAGCTTTCTTT,CSVGEVANTEAFF
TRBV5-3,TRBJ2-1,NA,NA,TGTGCCAGAAGCTTGACAAAGCGGCTACCGAGCTCCTACAATGAGCAGTTCTTC,CARSLTKRLPSSYNEQFF
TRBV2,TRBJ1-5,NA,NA,TGTGCCAGCAGTGTGGAACAGAGTTACAATCAGCCCCAGCATTTT,CASSVEQSYNQPQHF
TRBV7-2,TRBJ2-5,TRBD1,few,TGTGCCAGCAGCCGACAGGGACAGGGGGAGACCCAGTACTTC,CASSRQGQGETQYF
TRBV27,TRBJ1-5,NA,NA,TGTGCCAGCAGTCCTCAGGTGGGAGCGCAGCCCCAGCATTTT,CASSPQVGAQPQHF
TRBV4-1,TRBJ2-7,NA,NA,TGCGCCAGCAGCCAAGTGAACAGAAACTCCTACGAGCAGTACTTC,CASSQVNRNSYEQYF
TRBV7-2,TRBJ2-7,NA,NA,TGTGCCAGCAGCTTAGGCGGAAACTCCTACGAGCAGTACTTC,CASSLGGNSYEQYF
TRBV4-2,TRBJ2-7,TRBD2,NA,TGTGCCAGCAGCCAAGAGGGAGGAGCGGGAGGGTCGGACGAGCAGTACTTC,CASSQEGGAGGSDEQYF
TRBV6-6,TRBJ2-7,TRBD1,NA,TGTGCCAGCAGTAAAATGACAGGGCCCACCTACGAGCAGTACTTC,CASSKMTGPTYEQYF